This passage covers 2 T cell receptor beta chains from one sample sequenced in a study of control samples from healthy donors and cancer patients. Produced via immunoSEQ multiplex PCR; TCRdb's table is partial and in-frame only. This table has 120,000 or so clones, roughly 84% appearing once. The sequencing sample was made of blood. The receptors derive from a middle-aged man in good health.

A few counts support this clone. The rearrangement uses TRBV11-2 and TRBJ2-7; D remains unclear. CDR1 and CDR2 (germline): SGHAT, FQNNGV. This CDR3 region has 13 residues. Trimming cost V 5 bases and J 3 bases, with 11 bases left between them. CDR3 sequence (DNA): TGTGCCAGCAGCCCCCTACCTGACTACGAGCAGTACTTC. It codes for CASSPLPDYEQYF.

The chain employs TRBV19 and TRBJ2-5; D may match TRBD1 or TRBD2 (6 bases each). From germline, CDR1 is LNHDA and CDR2 SQIVND (reference sequence). The ends were cut back, 4 bases at V and 5 bases at J, with 17 bases in the middle. CDR3 length: 15 amino acids. The CDR3: CASSRPAGGGETQYF. For the CDR3, the DNA is TGTGCCAGTAGTAGGCCAGCAGGAGGGGGGGAGACCCAGTACTTC.